These 21 T cell receptor beta chains were sequenced from one sample in a study of blood T cell repertoires in COVID-19. Clones were read by immunoSEQ multiplex PCR, and TCRdb kept only the in-frame ones, dropping some. This table has around 480,000 clones, about 85% appearing once. Sequenced material: PBMCs or T cells enriched from blood (not recorded which). These receptors originate from a woman younger than 30 who had recovered from COVID-19.

V is TRBV28 and J is TRBJ2-5; possibly TRBD2 for D (6 bases). Trimming cost V 7 bases and J 9 bases, with 18 bases left between them. The germline gives CDR1 MDHEN, CDR2 SYDVKM. The CDR3 extends over 13 amino acids. The CDR3 DNA follows: TGTGCCAGCACTCGAGGAGGGTCTGGGGCCCAGTACTTC. This sequence encodes CASTRGGSGAQYF.

The chain combines TRBV18 with TRBJ2-7; 9 bases agree with TRBD2. CDR1 is KGHSH, CDR2 LQKENI, per germline. The CDR3 has 17 residues. Germline trimming cut 1 base from V and 5 bases from J; bases unmatched to any gene: 12. Here the CDR3 DNA reads TGTGCCAGCTCACCACTTCGCAAGCGGGGGGTTTTTGACGAGCAGTACTTC. As protein: CASSPLRKRGVFDEQYF.

The chain combines TRBV2 with TRBJ2-7; D is undetermined. Germline values: CDR1 SNHLY, CDR2 FYNNEI. The CDR3 sequence is 14 residues long. V lost 7 bases and J lost 4, with 17 bases in between. The CDR3 protein is CASKTLLAPYEQYF. As DNA, the CDR3 is TGTGCCAGCAAGACACTCCTCGCCCCGTACGAGCAGTACTTC.

The chain couples TRBV7-8 to TRBJ2-1, with 7 bases matching TRBD1. CDR1 is SGHVS, CDR2 FQNEAQ, per germline. The trim removed 5 bases at V and 7 bases at J, leaving 2 bases unmatched. The CDR3 is made up of 12 amino acids. The CDR3 here is CASSLTGNEQFF. CDR3 bases: TGTGCCAGCAGCCTGACAGGGAATGAGCAGTTCTTC.

The V and J genes are TRBV6-1 and TRBJ1-1, with 8 positions matching TRBD1. The CDR3 covers 15 residues. Germline V CDR1 and CDR2: MNHNS, SASEGT. V was pared by 3 bases and J by 4 bases, with 7 bases of the junction left unmatched. CDR3 residues: CASSERQGAITEAFF. For the CDR3, the DNA is TGTGCCAGCAGTGAGAGGCAGGGGGCAATCACTGAAGCTTTCTTT.

The chain employs TRBV7-9 and TRBJ1-1; D unresolved. Germline CDR1 reads SEHNR; CDR2 reads FQNEAQ (reference sequence). The CDR3 is 15 amino acids. V gave up 3 bases and J gave up 1 base, with 12 bases separating them. This CDR3 is CASSLGAVENTEAFF. Here the CDR3 DNA reads TGTGCCAGCAGCTTGGGCGCAGTCGAGAACACTGAAGCTTTCTTT.

This clone was picked up a small number of times. The genes are TRBV7-9 and TRBJ1-2; D is perhaps TRBD1 (6 bases). Per the germline V gene, CDR1 is SEHNR and CDR2 is FQNEAQ (reference sequence). The V and J ends lost 3 bases and 6 bases respectively, with 17 bases between them. CDR3 size: 15 residues. The CDR3 is CASSFEYPGANGYTF. The DNA for the CDR3 is TGTGCCAGCAGCTTTGAGTACCCAGGGGCAAATGGCTACACCTTC.

CDR3: CASSDEVDTEAFF. The CDR3 coding sequence is TGTGCCAGCAGTGACGAGGTGGACACTGAAGCTTTCTTT. The rearrangement links TRBV2 to TRBJ1-1; D not resolved. Germline CDR1 is SNHLY and CDR2 is FYNNEI. The CDR3 length is 13 residues. Trimming removed 3 bases from V and 3 bases from J, with 8 bases in between.

This chain joins TRBV5-5 and TRBJ2-6; no clear D. The V and J ends lost 2 bases and 0 bases respectively, with 9 bases between them. The germline V gene has CDR1 SGHKS and CDR2 YYEKEE (reference sequence). The CDR3 spans 16 residues. CDR3 bases: TGTGCCAGCAGCTTCTATGAGTACTCTGGGGCCAACGTCCTGACTTTC. Translation: CASSFYEYSGANVLTF.

J is TRBJ2-1 and V is TRBV2; 7 positions match TRBD1. V dropped 7 bases and J dropped 5; count of bases not matched to a gene: 5. Germline values: CDR1 SNHLY, CDR2 FYNNEI. The CDR3 consists of 13 residues. CDR3 bases: TGTGCCAGCACTGGGGACAGAGACAATGAGCAGTTCTTC. Translated, it gives CASTGDRDNEQFF.

The chain has TRBV28 and TRBJ1-4; 8 bases fit TRBD1. J gave up 8 bases and V 5 bases, and 10 bases lay outside the gene matches. Germline V gives CDR1 MDHEN, CDR2 SYDVKM. The CDR3 has 15 amino acids. CDR3 sequence (DNA): TGTGCCAGCAGTGGGACAGGATTGGGGGAGGAAAAACTGTTTTTT. This codes for CASSGTGLGEEKLFF.

The chain couples TRBV28 to TRBJ2-1; D possibly corresponds to TRBD1 (6 bases). The CDR3 totals 15 residues. Germline loops: CDR1 MDHEN, CDR2 SYDVKM. V was cut by 8 bases and J by 8 bases, with 22 bases left in between. CDR3 DNA sequence: TGTGCCAGCGCCCCCCCAAGGGGGTCCATAGATGAGCAGTTCTTC. Translating it yields CASAPPRGSIDEQFF.

The CDR3 loop is CASSLQGTDTQYF. The CDR3 DNA reads TGTGCCAGCAGCTTACAAGGCACAGATACGCAGTATTTT. This sequence joins TRBV5-6 and TRBJ2-3, with D hard to call. Per the germline V gene, CDR1 is SGHDT and CDR2 is YYEEEE. The ends were cut back, 2 bases at V and 1 base at J, with 5 bases in the middle. CDR3 length: 13 amino acids.

V and J are TRBV7-9 and TRBJ1-4; 9 bases are shared with TRBD1. After removal of 5 bases from V and 7 bases from J, the junction contained 5 bases not matched to a gene. The CDR3 runs 14 residues. Germline CDR1 SEHNR, CDR2 FQNEAQ (reference sequence). CDR3 sequence (DNA): TGTGCCAGCAGCCCGGGACAGGGTAGTGAAAAACTGTTTTTT. Translation gives CASSPGQGSEKLFF.

The chain carries TRBV7-9 and TRBJ1-1, with D unclear. With 7 bases removed from V and 5 bases from J, the gap between germline ends came to 17 bases. Per the germline V gene, CDR1 is SEHNR and CDR2 is FQNEAQ (reference sequence). The CDR3 covers 14 residues. The DNA of the CDR3 is TGTGCCAGCACCCTTTCCGGGGAAGGAACTGAAGCTTTCTTT. It translates to CASTLSGEGTEAFF.

The rearrangement uses TRBV19 and TRBJ1-2, with 8 bases aligning to TRBD1. The CDR3 extends over 15 amino acids. In germline, CDR1 is LNHDA, CDR2 SQIVND (reference sequence). The V and J ends lost 9 bases and 8 bases, in that order; junction bases with no gene match: 17. The CDR3 nucleotides are TGTGCCAGCTCAGGACAGGGAGGGGGCACTGGGGGCTACACCTTC. Translation gives CASSGQGGGTGGYTF.

The chain employs TRBV11-2 and TRBJ2-7, with 7 bases fitting TRBD1. CDR3 length equals 13 residues. The ends lost 3 bases at V and 7 bases at J; junction bases unmatched: 6. CDR1 and CDR2 from the germline V gene are SGHAT and FQNNGV. CDR3 DNA sequence: TGTGCCAGCAGCTTCGGGACAGCAGCTGAGCAGTACTTC. Protein product: CASSFGTAAEQYF.

CDR3 coding DNA: TGTGCCAGCAGCCAAGGCGCAGCGACCTACGAGCAGTACTTC. Amino acid sequence: CASSQGAATYEQYF. The chain couples TRBV3-1 (or the pseudogene TRBV3-2) to TRBJ2-7; no clear D. V lost 1 base, J lost 2 bases, and 9 bases lay in between. CDR3 length equals 14 residues. Germline V gene sequence: CDR1 LGHDT, CDR2 YNNKEL (reference sequence).

The chain employs TRBV2 and TRBJ1-5; tentative D call: TRBD1 (6 bases). Trimming took 6 bases from V and 11 from J, leaving 11 bases between them. Germline V lookup: CDR1 SNHLY, CDR2 FYNNEI. The CDR3 totals 11 residues. CDR3 in DNA: TGTGCCAGCAGCGGGGGGCCGACCCAGCATTTT. Protein product: CASSGGPTQHF.

The rearrangement links TRBV24-1 to TRBJ2-7; TRBD1 matches 7 bases. Germline V CDR1 and CDR2: KGHDR, SFDVKD. Unmatched junction bases numbered 10, after V lost 4 bases and J lost 5 bases. The CDR3 is 15 residues long. CDR3 amino acids: CATSDPRTGSNEQYF. DNA of the CDR3: TGTGCCACCAGTGACCCTAGGACAGGTTCAAACGAGCAGTACTTC.

In its sample, this clone was seen a few times. J is TRBJ2-2 and V is TRBV12-5; TRBD1 matches at 8 bases. The CDR3 totals 18 residues. CDR1 LGHNT and CDR2 FRNRAP come from the germline V gene. The V gene end was trimmed by 1 base and the J gene end by 5 bases; junction bases not matched to a gene: 12. In nucleotides, the CDR3 is TGTGCTAGTGGTTTGGATGGGGAGACGGGACAGGCTACCGGGGAGCTGTTTTTT. Protein sequence: CASGLDGETGQATGELFF.